These 8 T cell receptor beta chains share one sample of origin, sequenced in a study of shared T cell receptors in the human thymus (dated by TCRdb to the early 2020s). Library method: the immunoSEQ multiplex PCR assay. The source is immuneACCESS, and TCRdb retained only in-frame sequences with V and J called. Part of the clones is not carried over; for the studies checked, unresolved V genes explain less than half of this, and the remainder is unexplained. Within this sample are roughly 710,000 clones, with 80% to 90% of them counted one time only. The leading ten clones occupy roughly 0.01% of the sample. These same data were also listed under a study on human thymus T cells.

Sequencing was done on a sample of thymocytes. The receptors were gathered from a girl less than two years old with a congenital heart defect. Donor details come from another sample of the same person, matched by shared clones.

This sequence joins TRBV7-2 and TRBJ2-7; 10 bases map to TRBD1. Per the germline V gene, CDR1 is SGHTA and CDR2 is FQGNSA. The CDR3 is 14 amino acids. Trimming removed 5 bases from V and 3 bases from J; junction bases left unmatched: 4. CDR3 DNA sequence: TGTGCCAGCAGCGGCCGGGACAGGGGCTACGAGCAGTACTTC. Amino acids: CASSGRDRGYEQYF.

The chain couples TRBV18 to TRBJ2-5; TRBD1 matches 12 bases. V trimming: 0 bases; J trimming: 1 base; junction bases outside the gene matches: 3. The CDR3 is made up of 17 amino acids. Germline V gene data show CDR1 as KGHSH and CDR2 as LQKENI. CDR3 nucleotides: TGTGCCAGCTCACCACCGTGGGACAGGGGGCCCCAAGAGACCCAGTACTTC. Protein product: CASSPPWDRGPQETQYF.

The J gene is TRBJ2-7, the V gene TRBV27, with 9 bases matching TRBD1. Germline lookup yields CDR1 MNHEY and CDR2 SMNVEV (reference sequence). The CDR3 contains 14 residues. V lost 5 bases and J lost 3; bases outside the gene matches: 5. The DNA for the CDR3 is TGTGCCAGCAGTCGGACAGGGGAATTCTACGAGCAGTACTTC. Translating it yields CASSRTGEFYEQYF.

The chain links TRBV6-5 to TRBJ2-7; 7 nucleotides line up with TRBD1. Germline values: CDR1 MNHEY, CDR2 SVGAGI. J was trimmed by 1 base and V by 6 bases; bases with no gene match: 9. The CDR3 runs to 15 residues. CDR3 DNA sequence: TGTGCCAGCAGATCGCACAGGGGTGAATCCTACGAGCAGTACTTC. Its translation is CASRSHRGESYEQYF.

The genes are TRBV27 and TRBJ1-1; 7 bases agree with TRBD1. Germline CDR1 and CDR2: MNHEY and SMNVEV (reference sequence). Losses at the gene ends were 2 bases for V and 7 bases for J; bases not matched to a gene: 10. This CDR3 has 15 amino acids. The CDR3 DNA reads as TGTGCCAGCAGTTTACTGAGACAGGGACCACTTGAAGCTTTCTTT. Protein: CASSLLRQGPLEAFF.

Here the CDR3 reads CASSQYRGDEQFF. The CDR3 DNA sequence: TGCGCCAGCAGCCAGTACAGGGGCGATGAGCAGTTCTTC. The rearrangement joins TRBV4-3 to TRBJ2-1; 7 bases map to TRBD1. This CDR3 contains 13 residues. Germline CDR1 and CDR2: LGHNA and YSLEER. Trimming at V came to 3 bases and at J to 8 bases, leaving 4 bases not matched to a gene.

V gene TRBV2 combines with J gene TRBJ1-2, with D possibly being TRBD1 (6 bases). Germline CDR1 is SNHLY and CDR2 is FYNNEI. This CDR3 has 14 amino acids. V was trimmed by 6 bases and J by 13 bases, leaving 24 bases between them. The CDR3 spells CASRPDRDDRFSTF. The CDR3 DNA is TGTGCCAGCAGACCGGACCGGGACGACAGGTTCTCCACCTTC.

This clone appeared once. The chain carries TRBV28 and TRBJ1-4, with D tentatively TRBD1 (6 bases). V was clipped by 5 bases and J by 4 bases, with 14 bases between them. The CDR3 runs 15 residues. From germline, CDR1 is MDHEN and CDR2 SYDVKM. Here the CDR3 reads CASSQGHPLNEKLFF. The CDR3, as DNA: TGTGCCAGCAGTCAGGGACACCCACTTAATGAAAAACTGTTTTTT.